Listed below are T cell receptor beta chains from one sample, sequenced in a study of T cell responses to AZD1222 COVID-19 vaccine. The protocol was immunoSEQ multiplex PCR, while the TCRdb copy is restricted to in-frame clones and leaves out a portion. The repertoire has roughly 120,000 clones, around 81% of them found once; the top ten carry less than 5%. Here the sequenced sample was peripheral blood, taken on day 0 of AZD1222 vaccination. These TCRs come from an adult in good health. The CDR3 runs from the conserved cysteine through the conserved F or W. D genes are given only for firm matches. A row's size may be missing; if present it is once, few, many or a size class.

CDR3aa: CASSSPSSYNSPLHF; CDR3nt: TGTGCCAGCAGCTCACCAAGCTCCTATAATTCACCCCTCCACTTT; j_gene: TRBJ1-6; v_gene: TRBV7-9; abundance: -; d_gene: -
CDR3aa: CASSFAETQYF; CDR3nt: TGTGCCAGCAGCTTTGCAGAGACCCAGTACTTC; j_gene: TRBJ2-5; v_gene: TRBV7-9; abundance: -; d_gene: -
CDR3aa: CASSRRTNNEQFF; CDR3nt: TGTGCCAGCAGCCGCCGAACTAACAATGAGCAGTTCTTC; j_gene: TRBJ2-1; v_gene: TRBV7-3; abundance: -; d_gene: -
CDR3aa: CASSPSSGSRTDTQYF; CDR3nt: TGTGCCAGCAGCCCTTCTAGCGGGAGTAGGACAGATACGCAGTATTTT; j_gene: TRBJ2-3; v_gene: TRBV7-2; abundance: once; d_gene: TRBD2
CDR3aa: CASSSTGGSTEAFF; CDR3nt: TGTGCCAGCAGTTCGACAGGGGGTAGTACTGAAGCTTTCTTT; j_gene: TRBJ1-1; v_gene: TRBV6-2/TRBV6-3; abundance: -; d_gene: TRBD1
CDR3aa: CASSKRPNRQVPHRCIDYEQYF; CDR3nt: TGTGCCAGCAGCAAAAGGCCGAACCGACAGGTTCCGCACCGGTGTATAGACTACGAGCAGTACTTC; j_gene: TRBJ2-7; v_gene: TRBV21-1; abundance: -; d_gene: -
CDR3aa: CASSFRRQGAKNEQFF; CDR3nt: TGCGCCAGCAGCTTCCGGAGACAGGGGGCGAAGAATGAGCAGTTCTTC; j_gene: TRBJ2-1; v_gene: TRBV5-1; abundance: -; d_gene: TRBD1
CDR3aa: CASGISTQYF; CDR3nt: TGTGCCAGCGGGATATCTACGCAGTATTTT; j_gene: TRBJ2-3; v_gene: TRBV7-9; abundance: -; d_gene: -
CDR3aa: CASSQDRTVDLNTEAFF; CDR3nt: TGTGCCAGCAGCCAGGACCGGACGGTGGATTTGAACACTGAAGCTTTCTTT; j_gene: TRBJ1-1; v_gene: TRBV14; abundance: -; d_gene: -
CDR3aa: CASSMERGWGTEAFF; CDR3nt: TGTGCCAGCAGCATGGAGCGGGGCTGGGGAACTGAAGCTTTCTTT; j_gene: TRBJ1-1; v_gene: TRBV5-4; abundance: -; d_gene: -
CDR3aa: CASSPPGLAEYEQFF; CDR3nt: TGTGCCAGCTCACCACCGGGGCTAGCGGAGTACGAGCAGTTCTTC; j_gene: TRBJ2-1; v_gene: TRBV18; abundance: -; d_gene: TRBD2
CDR3aa: CASRHTGVNQPQHF; CDR3nt: TGTGCCAGCAGGCATACAGGGGTCAATCAGCCCCAGCATTTT; j_gene: TRBJ1-5; v_gene: TRBV6-5; abundance: few; d_gene: TRBD1
CDR3aa: CASSLSPTGGQEKLFF; CDR3nt: TGTGCCAGCAGCCTTTCTCCGACAGGGGGCCAAGAAAAACTGTTTTTT; j_gene: TRBJ1-4; v_gene: TRBV5-5; abundance: -; d_gene: TRBD1
CDR3aa: CAWSVGFGGGAAGNTIYF; CDR3nt: TGTGCCTGGAGTGTAGGGTTCGGTGGGGGGGCGGCTGGAAACACCATATATTTT; j_gene: TRBJ1-3; v_gene: TRBV30; abundance: -; d_gene: -
CDR3aa: CASSFLRAYEQYF; CDR3nt: TGTGCCAGCAGCTTCCTAAGGGCCTACGAGCAGTACTTC; j_gene: TRBJ2-7; v_gene: TRBV11-2; abundance: -; d_gene: -
CDR3aa: CASSLTPLHSEQYF; CDR3nt: TGTGCCAGCAGCTTGACCCCTCTGCACTCCGAGCAGTACTTC; j_gene: TRBJ2-7; v_gene: TRBV27; abundance: -; d_gene: -
CDR3aa: CASSQRRTVNMSGYTF; CDR3nt: TGTGCCAGCAGCCAACGTCGGACAGTTAATATGAGTGGCTACACCTTC; j_gene: TRBJ1-2; v_gene: TRBV3-1/TRBV3-2; abundance: -; d_gene: -
CDR3aa: CASSQVGGNEQYF; CDR3nt: TGTGCCAGCTCCCAGGTGGGGGGAAACGAGCAGTACTTC; j_gene: TRBJ2-7; v_gene: TRBV18; abundance: -; d_gene: -
CDR3aa: CASSPPVNTEAFF; CDR3nt: TGTGCCAGCTCACCACCCGTCAACACTGAAGCTTTCTTT; j_gene: TRBJ1-1; v_gene: TRBV18; abundance: few; d_gene: -
CDR3aa: CASSQSSKAMNTEAFF; CDR3nt: TGCGCCAGCAGTCAATCGAGTAAGGCGATGAACACTGAAGCTTTCTTT; j_gene: TRBJ1-1; v_gene: TRBV23-1; abundance: few; d_gene: -
CDR3aa: CASSLAVQGGAGELFF; CDR3nt: TGTGCCAGCAGCTTGGCCGTCCAGGGGGGCGCCGGGGAGCTGTTTTTT; j_gene: TRBJ2-2; v_gene: TRBV5-5; abundance: -; d_gene: -
CDR3aa: CASSLRQGNYEQYF; CDR3nt: TGTGCCAGCAGTTTGCGTCAGGGAAACTACGAGCAGTACTTC; j_gene: TRBJ2-7; v_gene: TRBV28; abundance: -; d_gene: -
CDR3aa: CASSSKQGAYEQYF; CDR3nt: TGTGCCAGTAGCTCCAAACAGGGGGCTTACGAGCAGTACTTC; j_gene: TRBJ2-7; v_gene: TRBV19; abundance: -; d_gene: TRBD1
CDR3aa: CAISTGIQGTEAFF; CDR3nt: TGTGCCATCAGCACGGGAATTCAGGGCACTGAAGCTTTCTTT; j_gene: TRBJ1-1; v_gene: TRBV10-3; abundance: -; d_gene: -
CDR3aa: CASSSYVTDTQYF; CDR3nt: TGTGCCAGCAGCTCATATGTGACAGATACGCAGTATTTT; j_gene: TRBJ2-3; v_gene: TRBV7-2; abundance: -; d_gene: -